The present entry profiles one T cell receptor beta chain with its context. Sequenced by immunoSEQ multiplex PCR; TCRdb stores in-frame clones only, minus some. The profile covers over 250,000 clones, with 83% appearing a single time and 8.5% to 9.5% taken by the ten largest. With 3 bases removed from V and 6 bases from J, the gap between germline ends came to 3 bases. Germline lookup yields CDR1 MDHEN and CDR2 SYDVKM. The CDR3 spans 11 residues. The data derive from a study of blood T cell repertoires in COVID-19. The sample taken for sequencing was peripheral blood. The V gene is TRBV28, the J gene TRBJ1-5; the D is unclear. This sequence was found in a woman aged 45-60 years who had recovered from COVID-19. For the CDR3, the DNA is TGTGCCAGCAGTTTGAGTCAGCCCCAGCATTTT. The encoded protein is CASSLSQPQHF. The whole variable domain, remainder taken from reference TRBV28 and TRBJ1-5, is DVKVTQSSRYLVKRTGEKVFLECVQDMDHENMFWYRQDPGLGLRLIYFSYDVKMKEKGDIPEGYSVSREKKERFSLILESASTNQTSMYLCASSLSQPQHFGDGTRLSIL.